Only a few counts were recorded for the clone carrying this T cell receptor (beta chain). The data were taken from a study of response to subunit inactivated influenza vaccine. This CDR3 is 15 amino acids long. The V gene's germline CDR1 is DFQATT and CDR2 SNEGSKA (reference sequence). The V end lost 1 base, the J end lost 2 bases, and 14 bases lay between the germline ends. Each CDR3 protein gets one entry after TCRdb re-called the RT-PCR reads with MiXCR. The profile covers more than 500,000 distinct CDR3 sequences, with 10% to 12% appearing a single time and about 10% taken by the ten largest. These data also formed part of another study, on T cells expressing NK-cell markers. From that study: What made the TCR beta cDNA was 5'RACE template switching with UMIs. Within the sequenced cohort of eight donors, seven exhibited HCMV seropositivity and one was seronegative. T cells sorted in several experiments were restricted to alpha-beta TCR T cells by an anti-gamma-delta TCR antibody.

The receptor was isolated from a man aged 45-65 years who received an inactivated influenza vaccine. Sequenced material: PBMCs from blood, taken on the day of vaccination. The genes are TRBV20-1 and TRBJ1-1; no definite D call. CDR3 in amino acids: CSARASHPFNTEAFF. The CDR3 DNA sequence: TGCAGTGCTAGAGCCAGTCATCCCTTCAACACTGAAGCTTTCTTT.